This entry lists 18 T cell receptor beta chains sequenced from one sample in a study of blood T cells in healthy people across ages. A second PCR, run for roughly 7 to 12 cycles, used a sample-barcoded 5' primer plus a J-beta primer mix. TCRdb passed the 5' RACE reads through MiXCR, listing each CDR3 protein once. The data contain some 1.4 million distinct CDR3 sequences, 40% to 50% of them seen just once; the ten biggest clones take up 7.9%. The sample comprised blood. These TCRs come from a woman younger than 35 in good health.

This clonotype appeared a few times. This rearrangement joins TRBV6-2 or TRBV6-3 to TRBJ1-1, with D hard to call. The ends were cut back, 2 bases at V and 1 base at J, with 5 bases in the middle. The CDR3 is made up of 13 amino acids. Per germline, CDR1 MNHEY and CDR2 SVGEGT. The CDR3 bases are TGTGCCAGCAGTTACGTCGAGAACACTGAAGCTTTCTTT. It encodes CASSYVENTEAFF.

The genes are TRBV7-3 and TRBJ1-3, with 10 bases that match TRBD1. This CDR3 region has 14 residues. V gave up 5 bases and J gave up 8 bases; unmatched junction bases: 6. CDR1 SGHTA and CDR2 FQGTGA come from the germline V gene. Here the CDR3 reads CASSPGQGTDTIYF. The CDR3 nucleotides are TGTGCCAGCAGCCCGGGACAGGGGACGGACACCATATATTTT.

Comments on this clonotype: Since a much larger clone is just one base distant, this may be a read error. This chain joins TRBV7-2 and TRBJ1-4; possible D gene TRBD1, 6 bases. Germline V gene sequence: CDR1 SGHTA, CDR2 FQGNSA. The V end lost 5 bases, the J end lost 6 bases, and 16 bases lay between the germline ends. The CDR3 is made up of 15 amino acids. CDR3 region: CASSRLGQGYEKLFF. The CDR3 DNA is TGTGCCAGCAGCCGCCTGGGACAAGGGTATGAAAAACTGTTTTTT.

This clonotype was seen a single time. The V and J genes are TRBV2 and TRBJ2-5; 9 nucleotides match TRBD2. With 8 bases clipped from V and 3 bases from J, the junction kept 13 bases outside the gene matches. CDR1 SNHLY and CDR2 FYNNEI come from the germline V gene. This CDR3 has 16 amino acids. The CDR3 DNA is TGTGCCAGCTCAGGGGCTAGCGGGGATCTAAAAGAGACCCAGTACTTC. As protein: CASSGASGDLKETQYF.

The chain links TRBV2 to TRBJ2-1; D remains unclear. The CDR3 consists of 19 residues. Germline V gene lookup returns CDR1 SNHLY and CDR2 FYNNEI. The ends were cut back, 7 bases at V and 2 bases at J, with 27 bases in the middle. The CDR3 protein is CASTTWEGLETHTYNEQFF. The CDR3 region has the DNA TGTGCCAGCACCACTTGGGAAGGGCTCGAAACGCACACCTACAATGAGCAGTTCTTC.

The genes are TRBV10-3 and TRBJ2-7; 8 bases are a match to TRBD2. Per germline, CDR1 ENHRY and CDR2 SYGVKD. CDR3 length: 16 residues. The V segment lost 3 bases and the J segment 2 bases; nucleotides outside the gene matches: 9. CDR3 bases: TGTGCCATCAGTGAAGGATTGAGCGGGAGCCCCTACGAGCAGTACTTC. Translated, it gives CAISEGLSGSPYEQYF.

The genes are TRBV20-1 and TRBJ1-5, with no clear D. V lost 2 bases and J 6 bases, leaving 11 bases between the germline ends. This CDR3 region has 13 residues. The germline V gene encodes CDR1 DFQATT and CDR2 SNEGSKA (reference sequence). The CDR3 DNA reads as TGCAGTGCTAGATCGTGCAAGGGTCAGCCCCAGCATTTT. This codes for CSARSCKGQPQHF.

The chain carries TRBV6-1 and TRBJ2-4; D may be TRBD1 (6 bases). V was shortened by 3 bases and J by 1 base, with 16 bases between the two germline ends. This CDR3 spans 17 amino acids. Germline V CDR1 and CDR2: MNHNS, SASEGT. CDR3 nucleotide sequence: TGTGCCAGCAGTGACAGGGGTTCAGTTTCGGCCAAAAACATTCAGTACTTC. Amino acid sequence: CASSDRGSVSAKNIQYF.

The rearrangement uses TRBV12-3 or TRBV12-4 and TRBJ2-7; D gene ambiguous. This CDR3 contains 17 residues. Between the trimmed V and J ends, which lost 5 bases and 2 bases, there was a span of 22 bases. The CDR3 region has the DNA TGTGCCAGCAGTCCCGAGTCCCCCGTTGCTTATGCCTACGAGCAGTACTTC. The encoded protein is CASSPESPVAYAYEQYF.

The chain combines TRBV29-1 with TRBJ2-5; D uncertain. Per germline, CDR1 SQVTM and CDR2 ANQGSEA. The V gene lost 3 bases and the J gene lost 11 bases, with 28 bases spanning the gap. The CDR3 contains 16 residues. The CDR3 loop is CSVDPRGYAANNEQYF. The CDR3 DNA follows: TGCAGCGTTGACCCGCGTGGGTACGCAGCGAACAATGAGCAGTACTTC.

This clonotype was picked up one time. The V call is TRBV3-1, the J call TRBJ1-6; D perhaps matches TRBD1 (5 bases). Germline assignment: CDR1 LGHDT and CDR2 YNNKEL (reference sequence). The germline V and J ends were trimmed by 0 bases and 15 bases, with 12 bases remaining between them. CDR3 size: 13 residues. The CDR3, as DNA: TGTGCCAGCAGCCAAGAAACGGGGGTCATCCTCCACTTT. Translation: CASSQETGVILHF.

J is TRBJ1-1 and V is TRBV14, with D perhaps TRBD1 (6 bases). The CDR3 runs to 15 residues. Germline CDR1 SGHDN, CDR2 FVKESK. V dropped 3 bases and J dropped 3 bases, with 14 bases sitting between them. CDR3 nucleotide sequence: TGTGCCAGCAGCCAGGAAACAGGGATATACACTGAAGCTTTCTTT. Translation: CASSQETGIYTEAFF.

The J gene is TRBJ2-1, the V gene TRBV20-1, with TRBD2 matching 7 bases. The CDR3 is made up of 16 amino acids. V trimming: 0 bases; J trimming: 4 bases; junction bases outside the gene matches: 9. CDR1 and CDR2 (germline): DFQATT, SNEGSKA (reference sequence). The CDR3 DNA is TGCAGTGCTAGAGATCAAGGCGGGAGCGTATACAATGAGCAGTTCTTC. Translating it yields CSARDQGGSVYNEQFF.

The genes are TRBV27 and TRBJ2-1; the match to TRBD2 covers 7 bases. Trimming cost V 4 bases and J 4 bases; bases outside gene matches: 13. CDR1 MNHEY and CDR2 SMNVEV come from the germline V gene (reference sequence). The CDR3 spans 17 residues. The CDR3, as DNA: TGTGCCAGCAGTTCCCTTAAGGCGGGAGAAGGGTACAATGAGCAGTTCTTC. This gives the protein CASSSLKAGEGYNEQFF.

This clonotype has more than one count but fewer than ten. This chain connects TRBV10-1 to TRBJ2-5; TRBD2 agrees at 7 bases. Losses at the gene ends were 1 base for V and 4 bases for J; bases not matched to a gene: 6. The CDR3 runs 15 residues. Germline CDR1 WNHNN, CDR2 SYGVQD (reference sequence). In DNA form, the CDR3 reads TGCGCCAGCAGTGAGTTGCGGGGGAGTCGAGAGACCCAGTACTTC. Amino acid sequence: CASSELRGSRETQYF.

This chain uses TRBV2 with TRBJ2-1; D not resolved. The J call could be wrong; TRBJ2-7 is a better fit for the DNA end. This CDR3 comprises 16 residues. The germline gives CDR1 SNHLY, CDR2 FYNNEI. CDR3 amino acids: CASSAVGLAVYNEQYF. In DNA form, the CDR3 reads TGTGCCAGCAGTGCGGTCGGGCTCGCAGTCTACAATGAGCAGTACTTC.

The CDR3 DNA reads as TGCGCCAGCGGCTACCGACTAGCGGGGGGGCCCGTCACTAGCACAGATACGCAGTATTTT. This sequence encodes CASGYRLAGGPVTSTDTQYF. The chain uses TRBV5-1 and TRBJ2-3; 14 bases map to TRBD2. Germline V gene lookup returns CDR1 SGHRS and CDR2 YFSETQ. This CDR3 spans 20 amino acids. V gave up 7 bases and J gave up 0 bases; unmatched junction bases: 16.

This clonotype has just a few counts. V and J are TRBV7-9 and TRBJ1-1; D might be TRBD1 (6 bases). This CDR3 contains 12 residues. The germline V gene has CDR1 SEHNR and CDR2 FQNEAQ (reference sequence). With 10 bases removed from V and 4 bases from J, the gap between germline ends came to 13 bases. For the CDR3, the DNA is TGTGCCACCCTAAGGGGGGGCACTGAAGCTTTCTTT. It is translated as CATLRGGTEAFF.